This T cell receptor beta chain emerged from a study of T cell repertoires in cytomegalovirus infection. General observations from the study: CMV-specific HLA-C-restricted TCR beta clonotypes dominated the ex vivo response.

This clonotype was detected many times. Antigen specificity is unknown. MiXCR, run by TCRdb on the reads, gives a single entry per CDR3 protein. The profile shows about 460,000 distinct CDR3 sequences, approximately 10% of them singletons. V shed 8 bases and J shed 7 bases, with 18 bases lying between them. CDR3 length equals 14 residues. The chain employs TRBV12-3 or TRBV12-4 and TRBJ2-1, with D unclear. Sequenced input: PBMCs. This receptor was identified in a human donor in good health (CMV status not recorded). Some clones in this sample may be carry-over from other donors' samples. DNA for the CDR3: TGTGCCAGCCACCTTAGTGGCCCCCAGAATGAGCAGTTCTTC. This codes for CASHLSGPQNEQFF.